These T cell receptor beta chains were read from a single sample in a study of blood T cell repertoires in COVID-19. Assay: immunoSEQ multiplex PCR; the TCRdb copy retains only in-frame clones and omits some. The top ten hold around 3% of the sample, which has more than 350,000 clones, 89% seen once. The sequenced sample was peripheral blood. The receptors here all came from a young woman with COVID-19, enrolled during active disease. Each CDR3 is given with its conserved first and last residue. Fields, in order: CDR3 protein, CDR3 DNA, D gene, V gene, J gene, clone size, CDR3 length. The D gene is left open where the match is weak. Only some rows state a clone size, as once, few, many or a class for expanded clones.

CDR3: CASSRGANTGELFF
DNA: TGTGCCAGCAGCCGGGGGGCCAACACCGGGGAGCTGTTTTTT
D: .
V: TRBV11-2
J: TRBJ2-2
size: .
length: 14

CDR3: CASSLPGGTYEQYF
DNA: TGTGCCAGCAGTTTGCCCGGGGGGACCTACGAGCAGTACTTC
D: TRBD2
V: TRBV28
J: TRBJ2-7
size: .
length: 14

CDR3: CSVEQGSSYEQYF
DNA: TGCAGCGTTGAACAGGGGAGCTCCTACGAGCAGTACTTC
D: .
V: TRBV29-1
J: TRBJ2-7
size: .
length: 13

CDR3: CASSQLAATDTQYF
DNA: TGTGCCAGCAGTCAATTAGCGGCCACAGATACGCAGTATTTT
D: .
V: TRBV27
J: TRBJ2-3
size: .
length: 14

CDR3: CASSPTGAQIEAFF
DNA: TGTGCCAGCTCACCCACAGGGGCCCAAATTGAAGCTTTCTTT
D: TRBD1
V: TRBV18
J: TRBJ1-1
size: .
length: 14

CDR3: CASSLGLNTEAFF
DNA: TGTGCCAGCAGCCTTGGACTAAACACTGAAGCTTTCTTT
D: .
V: TRBV5-5
J: TRBJ1-1
size: .
length: 13

CDR3: CASPPRNLSNQPQHF
DNA: TGTGCCAGCCCCCCGAGGAACCTTAGCAATCAGCCCCAGCATTTT
D: .
V: TRBV27
J: TRBJ1-5
size: few
length: 15

CDR3: CASSQTGIPSYGYTF
DNA: TGTGCCAGCAGCCAGACAGGGATCCCCAGCTATGGCTACACCTTC
D: TRBD1
V: TRBV4-2
J: TRBJ1-2
size: .
length: 15

CDR3: CASSAGSGDYEQYF
DNA: TGTGCCAGCAGCGCGGGATCAGGGGACTACGAGCAGTACTTC
D: .
V: TRBV9
J: TRBJ2-7
size: .
length: 14

CDR3: CASSLFGTSGVSYNEQFF
DNA: TGTGCCAGCAGTTTATTCGGGACTAGCGGGGTATCCTACAATGAGCAGTTCTTC
D: TRBD2
V: TRBV27
J: TRBJ2-1
size: .
length: 18

CDR3: CASTRDRGFKVSEETQYF
DNA: TGTGCCAGCACCCGGGACAGGGGGTTTAAAGTTAGTGAAGAGACCCAGTACTTC
D: TRBD1
V: TRBV11-2
J: TRBJ2-5
size: once
length: 18

CDR3: CASSPGREVDEQFF
DNA: TGTGCCAGCAGCCCGGGGCGGGAGGTCGATGAGCAGTTCTTC
D: TRBD2
V: TRBV7-9
J: TRBJ2-1
size: .
length: 14

CDR3: CAALQGTSGVSSTDTQYF
DNA: TGTGCCGCACTCCAGGGGACTAGCGGGGTATCTAGCACAGATACGCAGTATTTT
D: TRBD2
V: TRBV19
J: TRBJ2-3
size: .
length: 18

CDR3: CASSKRPGEQFF
DNA: TGTGCCAGCAGCAAGAGGCCCGGTGAGCAGTTCTTC
D: .
V: TRBV3-1/TRBV3-2
J: TRBJ2-1
size: .
length: 12

CDR3: CASSGGQAYSGNTIYF
DNA: TGTGCCAGCAGTGGGGGACAGGCTTACTCTGGAAACACCATATATTTT
D: TRBD1
V: TRBV2
J: TRBJ1-3
size: .
length: 16

CDR3: CASSLAVENQETQYF
DNA: TGTGCCAGCAGCTTAGCGGTAGAGAATCAAGAGACCCAGTACTTC
D: .
V: TRBV7-6
J: TRBJ2-5
size: .
length: 15

CDR3: CASSTTGGREKLFF
DNA: TGTGCCAGTAGTACAACAGGGGGCAGGGAAAAACTGTTTTTT
D: TRBD1
V: TRBV19
J: TRBJ1-4
size: .
length: 14

CDR3: CASSLEGTSGLYQETQYF
DNA: TGCGCCAGCAGCTTGGAAGGGACTAGCGGGTTATACCAAGAGACCCAGTACTTC
D: TRBD2
V: TRBV5-1
J: TRBJ2-5
size: .
length: 18

CDR3: CASSETFGRRRAGYTF
DNA: TGTGCCAGCAGTGAGACCTTTGGCAGGAGGAGGGCTGGCTACACCTTC
D: .
V: TRBV27
J: TRBJ1-2
size: once
length: 16

CDR3: CASSPQQGRDTGELFF
DNA: TGTGCCAGCTCACCCCAACAGGGACGGGACACCGGGGAGCTGTTTTTT
D: .
V: TRBV18
J: TRBJ2-2
size: .
length: 16

CDR3: CASKGTSGSFEQFF
DNA: TGTGCCAGCAAAGGGACTAGCGGGAGTTTTGAGCAGTTCTTC
D: TRBD2
V: TRBV3-1/TRBV3-2
J: TRBJ2-1
size: .
length: 14

CDR3: CASNPWRGTGTGELFF
DNA: TGTGCCAGTAATCCCTGGCGGGGTACTGGCACCGGGGAGCTGTTTTTT
D: .
V: TRBV19
J: TRBJ2-2
size: .
length: 16

CDR3: CASMDRGPGVPYNEQFF
DNA: TGTGCCAGCATGGACAGGGGTCCCGGGGTACCCTACAATGAGCAGTTCTTC
D: TRBD1
V: TRBV27
J: TRBJ2-1
size: .
length: 17

CDR3: CASSPTALIQGGIGEQYF
DNA: TGTGCCAGCAGTCCGACCGCACTCATCCAAGGGGGTATAGGCGAGCAGTACTTC
D: .
V: TRBV28
J: TRBJ2-7
size: .
length: 18

CDR3: CSAYRGQNTGELFF
DNA: TGCAGCGCCTACAGGGGCCAGAACACCGGGGAGCTGTTTTTT
D: TRBD1
V: TRBV29-1
J: TRBJ2-2
size: .
length: 14

CDR3: CASSLAEAGDREQYF
DNA: TGCGCCAGCAGCTTGGCCGAGGCAGGGGATCGGGAGCAGTACTTC
D: .
V: TRBV5-1
J: TRBJ2-7
size: .
length: 15